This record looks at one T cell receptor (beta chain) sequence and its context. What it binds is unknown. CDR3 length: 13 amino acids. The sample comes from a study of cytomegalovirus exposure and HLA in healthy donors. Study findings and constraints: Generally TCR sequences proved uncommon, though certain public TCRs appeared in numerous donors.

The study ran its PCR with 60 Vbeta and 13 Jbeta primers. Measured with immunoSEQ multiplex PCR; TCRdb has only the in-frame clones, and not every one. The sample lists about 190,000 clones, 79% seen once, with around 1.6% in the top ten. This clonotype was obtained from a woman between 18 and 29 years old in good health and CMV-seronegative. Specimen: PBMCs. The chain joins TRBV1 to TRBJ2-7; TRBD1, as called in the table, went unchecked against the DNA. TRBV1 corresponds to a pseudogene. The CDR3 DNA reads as TGCACCAGCAGCCAACACGGACAATACGAGCAGTACTTC. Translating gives CTSSQHGQYEQYF.